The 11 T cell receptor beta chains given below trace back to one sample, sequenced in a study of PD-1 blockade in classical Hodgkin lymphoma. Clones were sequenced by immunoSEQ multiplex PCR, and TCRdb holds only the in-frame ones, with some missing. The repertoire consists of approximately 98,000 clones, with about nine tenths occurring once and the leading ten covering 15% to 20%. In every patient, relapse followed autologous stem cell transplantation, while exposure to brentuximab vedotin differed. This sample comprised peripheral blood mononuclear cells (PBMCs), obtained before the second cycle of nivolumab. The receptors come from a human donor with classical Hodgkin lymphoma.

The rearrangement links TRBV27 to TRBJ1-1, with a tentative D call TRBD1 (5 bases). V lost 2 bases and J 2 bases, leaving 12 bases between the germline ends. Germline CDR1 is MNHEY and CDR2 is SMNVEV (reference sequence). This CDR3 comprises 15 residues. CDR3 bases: TGTGCCAGCAGTTTAGGGGGGGTTGCTAACACTGAAGCTTTCTTT. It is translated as CASSLGGVANTEAFF.

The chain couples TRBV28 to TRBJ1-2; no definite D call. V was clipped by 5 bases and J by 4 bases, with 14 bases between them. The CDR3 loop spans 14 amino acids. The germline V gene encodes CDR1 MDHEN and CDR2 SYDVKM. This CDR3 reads CASSPTPRFYGYTF. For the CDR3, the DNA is TGTGCCAGCAGTCCTACCCCCAGATTCTATGGCTACACCTTC.

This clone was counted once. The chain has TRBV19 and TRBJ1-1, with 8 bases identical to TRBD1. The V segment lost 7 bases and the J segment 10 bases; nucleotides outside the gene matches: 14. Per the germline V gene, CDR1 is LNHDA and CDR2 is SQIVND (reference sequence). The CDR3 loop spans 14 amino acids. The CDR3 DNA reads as TGTGCCAGTACCTCAAACAGGGACAGGTCGAGAGCTTTCTTT. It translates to CASTSNRDRSRAFF.

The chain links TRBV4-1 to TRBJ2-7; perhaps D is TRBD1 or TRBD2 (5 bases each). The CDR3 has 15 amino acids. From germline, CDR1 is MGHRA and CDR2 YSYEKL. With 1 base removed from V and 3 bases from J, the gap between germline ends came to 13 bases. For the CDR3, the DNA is TGCGCCAGCAGCCAAGGGGGGTGGGGAAACTACGAGCAGTACTTC. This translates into CASSQGGWGNYEQYF.

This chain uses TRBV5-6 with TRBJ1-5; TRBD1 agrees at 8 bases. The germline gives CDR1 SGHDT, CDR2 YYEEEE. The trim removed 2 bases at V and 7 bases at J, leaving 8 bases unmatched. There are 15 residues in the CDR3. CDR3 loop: CASSLLQGAGQPQHF. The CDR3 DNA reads TGTGCCAGCAGCTTACTGCAGGGGGCAGGGCAGCCCCAGCATTTT.

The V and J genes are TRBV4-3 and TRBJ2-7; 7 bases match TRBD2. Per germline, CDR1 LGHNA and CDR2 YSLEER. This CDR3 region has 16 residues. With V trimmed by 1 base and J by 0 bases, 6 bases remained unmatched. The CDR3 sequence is CASSQGLADTSYEQYF. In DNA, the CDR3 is TGCGCCAGCAGCCAAGGTCTAGCGGATACCTCCTACGAGCAGTACTTC.

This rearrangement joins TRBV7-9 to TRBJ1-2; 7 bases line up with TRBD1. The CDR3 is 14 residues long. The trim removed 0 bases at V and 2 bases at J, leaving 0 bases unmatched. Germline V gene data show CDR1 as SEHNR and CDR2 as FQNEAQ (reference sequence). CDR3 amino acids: CASSLAGQNYGYTF. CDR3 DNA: TGTGCCAGCAGCTTAGCGGGACAGAACTATGGCTACACCTTC.

This CDR3 reads CASSLGTSSGRAVNIQYF. In DNA form, the CDR3 reads TGTGCCAGCAGCTTAGGGACCTCGAGCGGGAGGGCCGTAAACATTCAGTACTTC. V gene TRBV5-4 combines with J gene TRBJ2-4, with TRBD2 identical over 10 bases. J was trimmed by 6 bases and V by 2 bases; bases with no gene match: 14. The CDR3 has 18 residues. Germline-derived CDR1 and CDR2 are SGHNT and YYREEE (reference sequence).

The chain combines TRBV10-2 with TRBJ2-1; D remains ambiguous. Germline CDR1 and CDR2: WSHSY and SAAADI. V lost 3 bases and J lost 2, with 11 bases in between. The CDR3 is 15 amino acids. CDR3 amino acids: CASSDLPTTYNEQFF. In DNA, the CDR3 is TGCGCCAGCAGTGATCTCCCAACTACCTACAATGAGCAGTTCTTC.

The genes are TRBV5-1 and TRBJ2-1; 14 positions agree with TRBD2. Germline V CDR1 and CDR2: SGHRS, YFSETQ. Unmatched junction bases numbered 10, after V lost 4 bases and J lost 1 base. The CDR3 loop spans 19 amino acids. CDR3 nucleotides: TGCGCCAGCAGCATGCCGGGACTAGCGGGAGATAGGTCCTACAATGAGCAGTTCTTC. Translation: CASSMPGLAGDRSYNEQFF.

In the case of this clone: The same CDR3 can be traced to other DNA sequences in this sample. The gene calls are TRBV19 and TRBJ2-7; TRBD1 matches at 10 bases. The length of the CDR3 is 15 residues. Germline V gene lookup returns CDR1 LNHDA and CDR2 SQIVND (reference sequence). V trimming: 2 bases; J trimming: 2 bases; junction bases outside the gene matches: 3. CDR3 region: CASSILGTGAYEQYF. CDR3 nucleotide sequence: TGTGCCAGTAGTATACTGGGGACAGGGGCCTACGAGCAGTACTTC. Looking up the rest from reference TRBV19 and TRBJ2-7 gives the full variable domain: DGGITQSPKYLFRKEGQNVTLSCEQNLNHDAMYWYRQDPGQGLRLIYYSQIVNDFQKGDIAEGYSVSREKKESFPLTVTSAQKNPTAFYLCASSILGTGAYEQYFGPGTRLTVT.